The rows below give T cell receptor beta chains drawn from one sample of a study of cytomegalovirus exposure and HLA in healthy donors. Here immunoSEQ multiplex PCR was the method, and the copy in TCRdb shows in-frame clones only, minus some. Seen here are about 59,000 clones, about 69% observed once, and the top ten hold 6.5% to 8.5%. Material for sequencing was PBMCs. The receptors were sampled from a man in his thirties or forties in good health and CMV-seropositive. CDR3s include the opening cysteine and the closing phenylalanine or tryptophan. The order of the fields is V gene, J gene, clone size, D gene, CDR3 protein, CDR3 DNA. A D gene is named only where the DNA matches it firmly. Size is omitted from some rows. Given values are once, few, many or a class for expanded clones.

>TRBV27|TRBJ2-7|-|TRBD2
CASSLAGGGFYEQYF
TGTGCCAGCAGCCTAGCGGGGGGGGGCTTTTACGAGCAGTACTTC
>TRBV7-9|TRBJ1-4|-|TRBD1
CASSKTGGNEKLFF
TGTGCCAGCAGCAAGACAGGGGGAAATGAAAAACTGTTTTTT
>TRBV19|TRBJ1-5|few|-
CASTTQWGGVNQPQHF
TGTGCCAGTACCACTCAATGGGGGGGTGTAAATCAGCCCCAGCATTTT
>TRBV6-5|TRBJ1-5|-|-
CASSYGPARNQPQHF
TGTGCCAGCAGTTACGGGCCGGCCCGGAATCAGCCCCAGCATTTT
>TRBV21-1|TRBJ2-7|few|-
CASGLTSSEQYF
TGTGCCAGCGGACTCACTAGTTCCGAGCAGTACTTC
>TRBV14|TRBJ1-2|-|-
CASSQEEGRRSYTF
TGTGCCAGCAGCCAAGAGGAGGGAAGGAGATCCTACACCTTC
>TRBV30|TRBJ2-7|-|-
CAWGGVGEQYF
TGTGCCTGGGGTGGCGTCGGCGAGCAGTACTTC
>TRBV29-1|TRBJ1-1|-|TRBD1
CSVDRGMNTEAFF
TGCAGCGTGGACAGGGGTATGAACACTGAAGCTTTCTTT
>TRBV6-5|TRBJ1-2|-|-
CASSRTGEGYTF
TGTGCCAGCAGTCGAACCGGGGAAGGCTACACCTTC
>TRBV15|TRBJ1-2|-|TRBD1
CATSRDRQGRYTF
TGTGCCACCAGCAGAGATAGACAGGGTCGCTACACCTTC
>TRBV7-8|TRBJ2-7|few|TRBD1
CASSSRQGASPYEQYF
TGTGCCAGCAGCTCCCGACAGGGGGCTTCTCCCTACGAGCAGTACTTC
>TRBV7-8|TRBJ1-5|-|-
CASSSKAGIQPQHF
TGTGCCAGCAGCTCCAAGGCGGGGATTCAGCCCCAGCATTTT
>TRBV7-2|TRBJ2-2|-|TRBD1
CASSSQGAEGELFF
TGTGCCAGCAGCTCCCAGGGGGCAGAGGGGGAGCTGTTTTTT
>TRBV19|TRBJ1-2|once|-
CATSGSGTNSGYGYTF
TGTGCCACTTCGGGTTCAGGGACGAATAGCGGCTATGGCTACACCTTC
>TRBV25-1|TRBJ1-2|-|-
CASSEYGQSSGYTF
TGTGCCAGCAGTGAATATGGGCAGAGCAGTGGCTACACCTTC
>TRBV15|TRBJ2-6|-|-
CATRISGANVLTF
TGTGCCACCCGTATCTCTGGGGCCAACGTCCTGACTTTC
>TRBV7-9|TRBJ2-1|-|TRBD2
CASSLLAADVSSYNEQFF
TGTGCCAGCAGCTTACTAGCGGCGGACGTCAGCTCCTACAATGAGCAGTTCTTC
>TRBV7-2|TRBJ1-1|-|TRBD1
CASSFGNGQGNTEAFF
TGTGCCAGCAGCTTTGGTAATGGACAGGGAAACACTGAAGCTTTCTTT
>TRBV7-9|TRBJ1-1|-|-
CASSPWGSNTEAFF
TGTGCCAGCAGCCCTTGGGGCAGTAACACTGAAGCTTTCTTT
>TRBV11-2|TRBJ2-7|once|TRBD1
CASSSGKGALEQYF
TGTGCCAGCAGCTCGGGAAAGGGGGCGTTGGAGCAGTACTTC
>TRBV6-5|TRBJ2-7|-|TRBD1
CASSYSGTGVYEQYF
TGTGCCAGCAGTTACTCCGGGACAGGGGTTTACGAGCAGTACTTC
>TRBV30|TRBJ2-7|once|TRBD1
CACPGQGDEQYF
TGTGCCTGCCCGGGACAGGGTGACGAGCAGTACTTC
>TRBV19|TRBJ2-7|-|TRBD2
CASSPRGVSYEQYF
TGTGCCAGTAGTCCACGGGGGGTCTCCTACGAGCAGTACTTC
>TRBV19|TRBJ1-5|-|-
CASRPRGGKGNQPQHF
TGTGCCAGTAGACCCCGGGGAGGAAAGGGCAATCAGCCCCAGCATTTT
>TRBV6-5|TRBJ2-1|-|-
CASRDDGATVNEQFF
TGTGCCAGCAGGGACGATGGGGCCACCGTTAATGAGCAGTTCTTC